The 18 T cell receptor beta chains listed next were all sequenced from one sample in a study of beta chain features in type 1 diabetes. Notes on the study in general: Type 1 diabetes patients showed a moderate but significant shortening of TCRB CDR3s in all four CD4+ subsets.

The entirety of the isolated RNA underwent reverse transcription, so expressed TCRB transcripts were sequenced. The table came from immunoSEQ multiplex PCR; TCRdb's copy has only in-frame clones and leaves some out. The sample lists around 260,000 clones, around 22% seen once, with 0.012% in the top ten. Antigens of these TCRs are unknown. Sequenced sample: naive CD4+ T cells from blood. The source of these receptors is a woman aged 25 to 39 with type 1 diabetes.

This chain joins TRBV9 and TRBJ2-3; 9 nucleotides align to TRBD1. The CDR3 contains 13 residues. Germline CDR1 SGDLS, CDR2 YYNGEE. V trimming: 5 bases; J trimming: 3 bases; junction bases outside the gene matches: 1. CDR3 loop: CASRGTGTDTQYF. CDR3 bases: TGTGCCAGCAGAGGGACAGGGACAGATACGCAGTATTTT. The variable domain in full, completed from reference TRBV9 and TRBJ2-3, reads DSGVTQTPKHLITATGQRVTLRCSPRSGDLSVYWYQQSLDQGLQFLIQYYNGEERAKGNILERFSAQQFPDLHSELNLSSLELGDSALYFCASRGTGTDTQYFGPGTRLTVL.

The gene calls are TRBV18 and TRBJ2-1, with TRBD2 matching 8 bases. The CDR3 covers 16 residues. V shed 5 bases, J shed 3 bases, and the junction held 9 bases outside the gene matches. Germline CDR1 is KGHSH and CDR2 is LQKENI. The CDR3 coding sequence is TGTGCCAGCTCAACTGGGGCTCTAGCGGGCTACAATGAGCAGTTCTTC. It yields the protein CASSTGALAGYNEQFF.

The chain's CDR3 is CASSSPNQPQHF. CDR3 sequence (DNA): TGTGCCAGCAGCTCCCCTAATCAGCCCCAGCATTTT. V usage is TRBV5-6 and J usage is TRBJ1-5, with no clear D. Germline CDR1 is SGHDT and CDR2 is YYEEEE. The V and J ends lost 3 bases and 4 bases respectively, with 5 bases between them. The CDR3 is 12 amino acids. The entire variable domain, with the rest obtained from reference TRBV5-6 and TRBJ1-5, is as follows: DAGVTQSPTHLIKTRGQQVTLRCSPKSGHDTVSWYQQALGQGPQFIFQYYEEEERQRGNFPDRFSGHQFPNYSSELNVNALLLGDSALYLCASSSPNQPQHFGDGTRLSIL.

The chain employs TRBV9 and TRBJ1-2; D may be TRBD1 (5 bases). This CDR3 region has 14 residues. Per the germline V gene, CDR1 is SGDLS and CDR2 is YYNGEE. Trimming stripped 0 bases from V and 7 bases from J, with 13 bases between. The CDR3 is CASSVGSRVVGYTF. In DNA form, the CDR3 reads TGTGCCAGCAGCGTAGGTAGCAGGGTTGTTGGCTACACCTTC.

The CDR3 DNA sequence: TGTGCCACCAGCAGAGATACGGCTAGCGGATACAATGAGCAGTTCTTC. Translating it yields CATSRDTASGYNEQFF. The V gene is TRBV15, the J gene TRBJ2-1; TRBD2 matches 7 bases. The germline V gene has CDR1 LNHNV and CDR2 YYDKDF (reference sequence). This CDR3 has 16 residues. V lost 0 bases to trimming and J lost 4 bases; unmatched junction nucleotides: 6.

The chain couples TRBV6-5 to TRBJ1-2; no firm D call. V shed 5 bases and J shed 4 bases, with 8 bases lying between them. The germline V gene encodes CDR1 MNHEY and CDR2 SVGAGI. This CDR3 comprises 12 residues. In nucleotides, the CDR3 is TGTGCCAGCAGTCGAGAGGGCTATGGCTACACCTTC. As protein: CASSREGYGYTF.

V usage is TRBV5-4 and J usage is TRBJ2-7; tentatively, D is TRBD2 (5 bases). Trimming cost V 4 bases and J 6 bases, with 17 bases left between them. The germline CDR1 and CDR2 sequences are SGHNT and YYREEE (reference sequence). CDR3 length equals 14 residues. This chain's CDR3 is CASSPYEGSAEQYF. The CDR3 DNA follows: TGTGCCAGCAGCCCCTATGAAGGGAGTGCCGAGCAGTACTTC.

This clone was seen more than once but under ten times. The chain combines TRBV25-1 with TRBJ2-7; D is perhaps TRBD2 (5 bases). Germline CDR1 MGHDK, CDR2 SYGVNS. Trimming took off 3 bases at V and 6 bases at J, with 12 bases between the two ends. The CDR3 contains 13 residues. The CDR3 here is CASSDPGVGEQYF. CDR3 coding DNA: TGTGCCAGCAGTGATCCCGGGGTGGGCGAGCAGTACTTC.

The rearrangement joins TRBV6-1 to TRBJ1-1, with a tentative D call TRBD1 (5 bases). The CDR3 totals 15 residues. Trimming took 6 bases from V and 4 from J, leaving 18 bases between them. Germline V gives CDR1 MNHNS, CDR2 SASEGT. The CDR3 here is CASSDLRQGGTEAFF. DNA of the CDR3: TGTGCCAGCAGCGACCTACGGCAGGGCGGCACTGAAGCTTTCTTT.

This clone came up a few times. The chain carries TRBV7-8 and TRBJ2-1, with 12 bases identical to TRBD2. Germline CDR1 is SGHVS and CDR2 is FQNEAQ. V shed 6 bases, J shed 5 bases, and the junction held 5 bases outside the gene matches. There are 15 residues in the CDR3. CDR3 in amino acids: CASRSRTSGNNEQFF. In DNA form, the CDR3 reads TGTGCCAGCAGATCCAGGACTAGCGGGAACAATGAGCAGTTCTTC.

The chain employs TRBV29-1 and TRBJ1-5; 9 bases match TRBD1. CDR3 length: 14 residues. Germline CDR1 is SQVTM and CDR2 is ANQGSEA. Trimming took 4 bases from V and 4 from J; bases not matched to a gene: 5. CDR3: CSVAGQGPNQPQHF. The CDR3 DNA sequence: TGCAGCGTTGCCGGACAGGGGCCTAATCAGCCCCAGCATTTT.

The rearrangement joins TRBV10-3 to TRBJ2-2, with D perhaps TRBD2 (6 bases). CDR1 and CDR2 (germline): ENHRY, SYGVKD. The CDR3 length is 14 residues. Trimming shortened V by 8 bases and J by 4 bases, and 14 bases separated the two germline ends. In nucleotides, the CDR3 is TGTGCCATCTCGGAGGGAGCTTCCACCGGGGAGCTGTTTTTT. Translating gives CAISEGASTGELFF.

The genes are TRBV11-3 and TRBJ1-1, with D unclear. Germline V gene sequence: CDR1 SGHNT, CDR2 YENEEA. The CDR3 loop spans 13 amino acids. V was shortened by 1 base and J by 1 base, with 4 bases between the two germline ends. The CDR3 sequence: CASSLGANTEAFF. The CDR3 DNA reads TGTGCCAGCAGCTTAGGCGCGAACACTGAAGCTTTCTTT.

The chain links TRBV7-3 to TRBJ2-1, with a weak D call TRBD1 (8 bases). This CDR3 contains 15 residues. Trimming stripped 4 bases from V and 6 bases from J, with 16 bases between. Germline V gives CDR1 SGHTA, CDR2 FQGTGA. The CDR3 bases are TGTGCCAGCAGCTCACAGGGGGGGATAGGCAATGAGCAGTTCTTC. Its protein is CASSSQGGIGNEQFF.

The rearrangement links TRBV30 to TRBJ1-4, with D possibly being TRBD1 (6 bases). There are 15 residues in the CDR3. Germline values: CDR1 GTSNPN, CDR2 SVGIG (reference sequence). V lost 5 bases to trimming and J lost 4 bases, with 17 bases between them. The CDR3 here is CAWDPPGVRNEKLFF. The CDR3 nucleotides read TGTGCCTGGGACCCTCCAGGGGTCCGTAATGAAAAACTGTTTTTT.

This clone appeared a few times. The CDR3 nucleotides read TGCGCCAGCAGCTTGTCTAGCGGGAAGGAAGAGACCCAGTACTTC. This encodes CASSLSSGKEETQYF. V is TRBV5-1 and J is TRBJ2-5, with 9 bases matching TRBD2. Trimming took 1 base from V and 3 from J; bases not matched to a gene: 4. CDR3 length: 15 residues. Looked up from germline, CDR1 is SGHRS and CDR2 is YFSETQ.

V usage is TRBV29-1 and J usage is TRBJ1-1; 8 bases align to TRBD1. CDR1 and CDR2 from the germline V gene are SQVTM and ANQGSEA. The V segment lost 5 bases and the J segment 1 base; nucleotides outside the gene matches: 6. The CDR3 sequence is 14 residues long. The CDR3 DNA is TGCAGCGTTTCCATGACAGGGGCGAACACTGAAGCTTTCTTT. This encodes CSVSMTGANTEAFF.

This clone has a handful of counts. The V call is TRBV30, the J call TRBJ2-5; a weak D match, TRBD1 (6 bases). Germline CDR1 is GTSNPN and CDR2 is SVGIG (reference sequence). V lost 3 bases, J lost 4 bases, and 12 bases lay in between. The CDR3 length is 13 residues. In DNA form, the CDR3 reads TGTGCCTGGAGGAAACAGGGTGGAGAGACCCAGTACTTC. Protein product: CAWRKQGGETQYF. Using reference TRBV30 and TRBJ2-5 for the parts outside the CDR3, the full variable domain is SQTIHQWPATLVQPVGSPLSLECTVEGTSNPNLYWYRQAAGRGLQLLFYSVGIGQISSEVPQNLSASRPQDRQFILSSKKLLLSDSGFYLCAWRKQGGETQYFGPGTRLLVL.